A single sample is the source of the 24 T cell receptor beta chains below, sequenced in a study of cytomegalovirus exposure and HLA in healthy donors. In the PCR, 60 Vbeta and 13 Jbeta primers were used. The data were produced by immunoSEQ multiplex PCR, yet TCRdb's version contains in-frame clones alone and is incomplete. The sample includes 200,000 or so clones, approximately 79% seen only once; the top ten take roughly 1.6%. The sample taken for sequencing was PBMCs. The receptor set was obtained from a man in his forties or fifties in good health and CMV-seronegative.

Of note for this clone: An end of the junction does not agree with germline; a read error may underlie this. Other nucleotide sequences in the sample specify the same CDR3. V usage is TRBV18 and J usage is TRBJ1-4; TRBD1 might be the D (6 bases). Germline V lookup: CDR1 KGHSH, CDR2 LQKENI. This CDR3 region has 14 residues. Here the CDR3 reads CASSRQERNEKLFF. The CDR3 DNA sequence: TGTGCCAGCTCACGACAGGAGAGAAATGAAAAGCTGTTTTTT.

As regards this clone: At one end, the junction sequence differs from germline, possibly due to a read error. The chain is built from TRBV11-3 and TRBJ1-4; D is ambiguous. Germline V gene sequence: CDR1 SGHNT, CDR2 YENEEA. CDR3 size: 12 residues. CDR3 amino acids: CASILRGEKLFF. In DNA form, the CDR3 reads TGTGCCAGCATCTTAAGAGGTGAAAAACTGTTTTTT.

The chain carries TRBV30 and TRBJ2-1; D may be TRBD1 (6 bases). V lost 2 bases and J 5 bases, leaving 13 bases between the germline ends. The CDR3 covers 14 residues. Looked up from germline, CDR1 is GTSNPN and CDR2 is SVGIG (reference sequence). The CDR3 protein is CAWSKINRDNEQFF. CDR3 DNA sequence: TGTGCCTGGAGTAAAATCAACAGGGACAATGAGCAGTTCTTC.

V usage is TRBV5-6 and J usage is TRBJ2-1; D might be TRBD2 (5 bases). This CDR3 is 14 amino acids long. Germline assignment: CDR1 SGHDT and CDR2 YYEEEE. Trimming took 6 bases from V and 4 from J, leaving 14 bases between them. CDR3 residues: CASTILRGYNEQFF. The DNA for the CDR3 is TGTGCCAGCACTATCCTCCGGGGTTACAATGAGCAGTTCTTC.

This chain uses TRBV11-3 with TRBJ2-1; 8 bases line up with TRBD2. The germline V gene has CDR1 SGHNT and CDR2 YENEEA. Losses at the gene ends were 2 bases for V and 7 bases for J; bases not matched to a gene: 4. CDR3 length: 14 amino acids. The CDR3 nucleotides are TGTGCCAGCAGCTTAAACGCGGGAGGAAATGAGCAGTTCTTC. Amino acids: CASSLNAGGNEQFF.

The CDR3 DNA reads as TGTGCCGGGCGTCGAAACACTGAAGCTTTCTTT. Protein sequence: CAGRRNTEAFF. The chain employs TRBV30 and TRBJ1-1; D is unresolved. Trimming shortened V by 8 bases and J by 2 bases, and 9 bases separated the two germline ends. The CDR3 is 11 residues long. The germline gives CDR1 GTSNPN, CDR2 SVGIG (reference sequence).

This chain links TRBV9 with TRBJ2-1, with 7 nucleotides matching TRBD1. Looked up from germline, CDR1 is SGDLS and CDR2 is YYNGEE. Trimming removed 3 bases from V and 10 bases from J; junction bases left unmatched: 4. The CDR3 runs 12 residues. CDR3 residues: CASSGTGWEQFF. CDR3 DNA: TGTGCCAGCAGCGGGACAGGCTGGGAGCAGTTCTTC.

The chain couples TRBV2 to TRBJ2-5; D is unclear. Trimming removed 2 bases from V and 2 bases from J, with 3 bases in between. The CDR3 has 12 residues. Germline V CDR1 and CDR2: SNHLY, FYNNEI. The CDR3 DNA follows: TGTGCCAGCAGTGAACAGCAAGAGACCCAGTACTTC. Translating gives CASSEQQETQYF.

V usage is TRBV9 and J usage is TRBJ2-2, with D perhaps matching TRBD1 (5 bases). CDR1 is SGDLS and CDR2 is YYNGEE in the germline V gene. The CDR3 has 14 residues. Trimming removed 3 bases from V and 5 bases from J, with 11 bases in between. As DNA, the CDR3 is TGTGCCAGCAGCGCCCTCCAGGGTACCGGGGAGCTGTTTTTT. Translated: CASSALQGTGELFF.

The chain couples TRBV30 to TRBJ1-2; D call uncertain. With 2 bases removed from V and 8 bases from J, the gap between germline ends came to 12 bases. The CDR3 spans 12 residues. Germline V gives CDR1 GTSNPN, CDR2 SVGIG (reference sequence). CDR3 loop: CAWSYGPSGYTF. In nucleotides, the CDR3 is TGTGCCTGGAGTTATGGGCCGTCGGGCTACACCTTC.

As regards this clone: One end of the junction varies from germline; a read error may be responsible. The rearrangement joins TRBV7-9 to TRBJ2-7; maybe TRBD1 (6 bases). This CDR3 region has 16 residues. Germline CDR1 and CDR2: SEHNR and FQNEAQ (reference sequence). CDR3 protein: CSSSYSPGQLHYEQYF. CDR3 DNA: TGTTCCAGCAGCTACAGCCCGGGACAACTTCACTACGAGCAGTACTTC.

V is TRBV2 and J is TRBJ1-1; D might be TRBD1 (5 bases). Germline V gene data show CDR1 as SNHLY and CDR2 as FYNNEI. V lost 4 bases, J lost 0 bases, and 9 bases lay in between. CDR3 length: 14 amino acids. The DNA of the CDR3 is TGTGCCAGCAGTGTTCGACAGATGAACACTGAAGCTTTCTTT. Translation: CASSVRQMNTEAFF.

The chain links TRBV4-1 to TRBJ2-7, with 11 bases identical to TRBD2. Germline V lookup: CDR1 MGHRA, CDR2 YSYEKL. This CDR3 has 18 residues. The V gene end was trimmed by 5 bases and the J gene end by 0 bases; junction bases not matched to a gene: 12. CDR3 coding DNA: TGCGCCAGCAGCAGACCCGGGACTAGCGGATATAGCTCCTACGAGCAGTACTTC. It is translated as CASSRPGTSGYSSYEQYF.

This clone was counted a few times. V and J are TRBV7-8 and TRBJ2-2; 7 bases map to TRBD2. The CDR3 has 14 residues. Germline V gene sequence: CDR1 SGHVS, CDR2 FQNEAQ. The V segment lost 2 bases and the J segment 5 bases; nucleotides outside the gene matches: 2. CDR3 sequence (DNA): TGTGCCAGCAGCTTAAGGGAGGGGACCGGGGAGCTGTTTTTT. Protein product: CASSLREGTGELFF.

Points on this clone: One end of the junction is discordant with germline, which a read error may explain. The J gene is TRBJ1-5, the V gene TRBV30; weak D call: TRBD1 (6 bases). Germline CDR1 GTSNPN, CDR2 SVGIG (reference sequence). The CDR3 runs 15 residues. CDR3 in DNA: TGTACCTGGAGTCAGGGGCGGTATAGCAATCAGCCCCAGCATTTT. Amino acid sequence: CTWSQGRYSNQPQHF. Using reference TRBV30 and TRBJ1-5 for the parts outside the CDR3, the full variable domain is SQTIHQWPATLVQPVGSPLSLECTVEGTSNPNLYWYRQAAGRGLQLLFYSVGIGQISSEVPQNLSASRPQDRQFILSSKKLLLSDSGFYLCTWSQGRYSNQPQHFGDGTRLSIL.

This clone is a singleton in its sample. V and J are TRBV29-1 and TRBJ1-2; D perhaps matches TRBD1 (5 bases). CDR1 is SQVTM, CDR2 ANQGSEA, per germline. Trimming took 4 bases from V and 7 from J, leaving 10 bases between them. The CDR3 has 11 amino acids. For the CDR3, the DNA is TGCAGCGTTGCGCAGGGTCTTGGCTACACCTTC. This encodes CSVAQGLGYTF.

This rearrangement joins TRBV27 to TRBJ2-3, with a possible D match to TRBD2 (6 bases). This CDR3 spans 15 amino acids. V lost 6 bases to trimming and J lost 0 bases, with 13 bases between them. Germline CDR1 MNHEY, CDR2 SMNVEV (reference sequence). The CDR3 protein is CASRWGDSSTDTQYF. The CDR3 coding sequence is TGTGCCAGCAGATGGGGGGATTCTAGCACAGATACGCAGTATTTT.

This chain uses TRBV25-1 with TRBJ2-1; 10 nucleotides agree with TRBD2. The CDR3 is made up of 13 amino acids. The J segment lost 4 bases and the V segment lost 8 bases, leaving 2 bases of the junction unmatched. The V gene's germline CDR1 is MGHDK and CDR2 SYGVNS. The DNA of the CDR3 is TGTGCCAGCTCACTAGCGGGGTACAATGAGCAGTTCTTC. This gives the protein CASSLAGYNEQFF.

The chain is built from TRBV2 and TRBJ1-5; D is possibly TRBD1 (5 bases). The CDR3 runs to 15 residues. Germline CDR1 is SNHLY and CDR2 is FYNNEI. Trimming took off 3 bases at V and 6 bases at J, with 15 bases between the two ends. In DNA form, the CDR3 reads TGTGCCAGCAGTGAGGCCAGGGCTATATCTCAGCCCCAGCATTTT. It encodes CASSEARAISQPQHF.

The genes are TRBV7-8 and TRBJ2-5, with D hard to call. Looked up from germline, CDR1 is SGHVS and CDR2 is FQNEAQ. The V and J ends lost 2 bases and 4 bases respectively, with 14 bases between them. This CDR3 is built from 15 residues. CDR3 in amino acids: CASSLTEVRGETQYF. The CDR3 nucleotides read TGTGCCAGCAGCTTAACTGAGGTTAGAGGAGAGACCCAGTACTTC.

This sequence joins TRBV27 and TRBJ1-4; 8 bases line up with TRBD1. Per germline, CDR1 MNHEY and CDR2 SMNVEV (reference sequence). CDR3 length: 14 amino acids. After removal of 6 bases from V and 7 bases from J, the junction contained 7 bases not matched to a gene. The CDR3 sequence: CASRTQGEGEKLFF. The CDR3 DNA reads TGTGCCAGCAGGACACAGGGGGAGGGTGAAAAACTGTTTTTT.

This chain connects TRBV30 to TRBJ1-4; 10 positions agree with TRBD1. CDR1 is GTSNPN, CDR2 SVGIG, per germline (reference sequence). Trimming at V came to 3 bases and at J to 4 bases, leaving 14 bases not matched to a gene. CDR3 length equals 18 residues. CDR3 protein: CAWSHFQDRGNGNEKLFF. The DNA of the CDR3 is TGTGCCTGGAGCCACTTCCAGGACAGGGGGAATGGTAATGAAAAACTGTTTTTT.

The rearrangement joins TRBV11-2 to TRBJ2-3; 10 nucleotides agree with TRBD2. CDR1 and CDR2 from the germline V gene are SGHAT and FQNNGV. V gave up 4 bases and J gave up 1 base; unmatched junction bases: 2. The CDR3 spans 15 residues. The CDR3 sequence is CASSWGTSGTDTQYF. In DNA, the CDR3 is TGTGCCAGCAGCTGGGGGACTAGCGGCACAGATACGCAGTATTTT.

The rearrangement uses TRBV29-1 and TRBJ2-5; D may be TRBD1 (5 bases). The CDR3 consists of 13 residues. The germline V gene encodes CDR1 SQVTM and CDR2 ANQGSEA. Trimming removed 6 bases from V and 4 bases from J, with 15 bases in between. This chain's CDR3 is CSVVVTQGETQYF. DNA for the CDR3: TGCAGCGTCGTTGTTACGCAGGGAGAGACCCAGTACTTC.